The 25 T cell receptor beta chains below all came from one sample that was sequenced in a study of molecular identifiers for immune sequencing clone quantification. TCRdb ran MiXCR on the PCR reads and lists one entry per CDR3 protein. The sample has 75,000 to 100,000 distinct CDR3 sequences, over 15% seen once. The sequenced sample was naive CD8+ T cells from blood, with Jurkat cell RNA spiked in. Subset reported: FACS-sorted CD8+CD4-CCR7+CD45RA+ naive T cells. These TCRs come from a human donor in good health. Some libraries in this study had Jurkat cell RNA spiked in.

Ten or more counts support this clonotype. The V gene is TRBV5-1, the J gene TRBJ1-5; D call uncertain. The CDR3 totals 13 residues. Germline CDR1 and CDR2: SGHRS and YFSETQ. The V end was cut by 0 bases, the J end by 4 bases, with 5 bases between. This CDR3 reads CASSLAPNQPQHF. The CDR3, as DNA: TGCGCCAGCAGCTTGGCCCCGAATCAGCCCCAGCATTTT.

Comment on this clonotype: Since a much larger clone is just one base distant, this may be a read error. This sequence joins TRBV2 and TRBJ1-5, with no clear D. The CDR3 sequence is 15 residues long. CDR1 and CDR2 (germline): SNHLY, FYNNEI. The chain's CDR3 is CASSEAVQSSQPQHF. CDR3 nucleotides: TGTGCCAGCAGTGAAGCGGTACAGAGCAGTCAGCCCCAGCATTTT.

CDR3 sequence reads: CAWSQDSSTDTQYF. CDR3 bases: TGTGCCTGGAGTCAGGACTCAAGCACAGATACGCAGTATTTT. The V and J genes are TRBV30 and TRBJ2-3; perhaps TRBD2 as D (5 bases). Germline assignment: CDR1 GTSNPN and CDR2 SVGIG (reference sequence). V lost 2 bases to trimming and J lost 0 bases, with 9 bases between them. The CDR3 contains 14 residues.

This clonotype was seen ten or more times. V is TRBV20-1 and J is TRBJ2-3; 14 bases agree with TRBD2. J gave up 3 bases and V 3 bases, and 5 bases lay outside the gene matches. The germline gives CDR1 DFQATT, CDR2 SNEGSKA (reference sequence). This CDR3 contains 16 residues. The CDR3 sequence is CSARSGTSGSTDTQYF. CDR3 nucleotides: TGCAGTGCTAGGTCCGGGACTAGCGGGAGTACAGATACGCAGTATTTT.

This clonotype came up many times. The chain is built from TRBV11-2 and TRBJ1-4, with D tentatively TRBD1 (6 bases). Between the trimmed V and J ends, which lost 5 bases and 4 bases, there was a span of 20 bases. CDR1 SGHAT and CDR2 FQNNGV come from the germline V gene. This CDR3 is built from 17 residues. CDR3 DNA: TGTGCCAGCAGCACGATCATAGGCGGACAGCTTAATGAAAAACTGTTTTTT. This codes for CASSTIIGGQLNEKLFF.

This clonotype was seen many times. The rearrangement joins TRBV4-3 to TRBJ1-1; 7 bases align to TRBD1. Trimming at V came to 1 base and at J to 4 bases, leaving 6 bases not matched to a gene. Germline V gene sequence: CDR1 LGHNA, CDR2 YSLEER. This CDR3 spans 15 amino acids. The CDR3 loop reads CASSQGPTGTTEAFF. For the CDR3, the DNA is TGCGCCAGCAGCCAAGGTCCGACAGGGACCACTGAAGCTTTCTTT.

Ten or more counts support this clonotype. The chain employs TRBV19 and TRBJ2-5; 8 bases match TRBD2. Trimming took 7 bases from V and 5 from J; bases not matched to a gene: 12. The CDR3 extends over 15 amino acids. Germline V gene sequence: CDR1 LNHDA, CDR2 SQIVND (reference sequence). The CDR3 nucleotides read TGTGCCAGTACCAACCGGGAGCGGGGGCTGGAGACCCAGTACTTC. It codes for CASTNRERGLETQYF.

This clonotype was counted at least ten times. The V gene is TRBV9, the J gene TRBJ1-6; D possibly corresponds to TRBD1 (5 bases). The CDR3 has 12 amino acids. Germline loops: CDR1 SGDLS, CDR2 YYNGEE. Trimming pared 2 bases from V and 11 bases from J, leaving 8 bases between. CDR3 nucleotides: TGTGCCAGCAGCGTGGGGGGACCACCCCTCCACTTT. Encoded protein: CASSVGGPPLHF.

The sample holds many counts of this clonotype. The V and J genes are TRBV29-1 and TRBJ2-7; D possibly corresponds to TRBD2 (5 bases). The CDR3 extends over 12 amino acids. V was pared by 7 bases and J by 3 bases, with 13 bases between. CDR1 and CDR2 from the germline V gene are SQVTM and ANQGSEA. The CDR3 is CSAGEPGYEQYF. CDR3 bases: TGCAGCGCCGGGGAGCCAGGCTACGAGCAGTACTTC.

V gene TRBV28 combines with J gene TRBJ2-6; 8 positions agree with TRBD1. Trimming took 4 bases from V and 18 from J; bases not matched to a gene: 14. This CDR3 comprises 14 residues. Germline CDR1 reads MDHEN; CDR2 reads SYDVKM. CDR3 loop: CASSYRGEANAPTF. In DNA, the CDR3 is TGTGCCAGCAGTTACAGGGGGGAGGCCAACGCCCCGACTTTC. Complete variable domain (other parts from reference TRBV28 and TRBJ2-6): DVKVTQSSRYLVKRTGEKVFLECVQDMDHENMFWYRQDPGLGLRLIYFSYDVKMKEKGDIPEGYSVSREKKERFSLILESASTNQTSMYLCASSYRGEANAPTFGAGSRLTVL.

The table lists this clonotype with many counts. The chain links TRBV29-1 to TRBJ1-1, with D perhaps matching TRBD1 (6 bases). CDR3 length: 15 residues. V lost 6 bases to trimming and J lost 6 bases, with 23 bases between them. CDR1 and CDR2 (germline): SQVTM, ANQGSEA. For the CDR3, the DNA is TGCAGCGTCACAGGGAGCTTGGGGGGCGCAGCTGAAGCTTTCTTT. It codes for CSVTGSLGGAAEAFF.

This clonotype was counted at least ten times. The gene calls are TRBV20-1 and TRBJ2-3; 9 bases match TRBD2. V lost 3 bases, J lost 0 bases, and 7 bases stayed unmatched. Germline loops: CDR1 DFQATT, CDR2 SNEGSKA (reference sequence). This CDR3 spans 16 amino acids. For the CDR3, the DNA is TGCAGTGCTAGCTCTAGCGGGGATATCAGCACAGATACGCAGTATTTT. Encoded protein: CSASSSGDISTDTQYF.

Only one count was recorded for this clonotype. V usage is TRBV12-3 or TRBV12-4 and J usage is TRBJ1-1; D is perhaps TRBD1 (5 bases). The CDR3 extends over 13 amino acids. The ends were cut back, 6 bases at V and 3 bases at J, with 11 bases in the middle. CDR3 nucleotide sequence: TGTGCCAGCAGGCCCCCGGGACACACTGAAGCTTTCTTT. It yields the protein CASRPPGHTEAFF.

Worth noting for this clonotype: A read error may explain this, as a much larger clone is one base away. The chain combines TRBV12-3 or TRBV12-4 with TRBJ1-2, with 9 bases lining up with TRBD1. The CDR3 covers 15 residues. CDR3 sequence reads: CASGLTGGEGYGYTF. The CDR3, as DNA: TGTGCCAGCGGTTTAACAGGGGGCGAGGGCTATGGCTACACCTTC.

This clonotype was seen ten or more times. The chain is built from TRBV12-3 or TRBV12-4 and TRBJ1-5, with a weak D call TRBD1 (5 bases). V was trimmed by 6 bases and J by 3 bases, leaving 18 bases between them. The CDR3 length is 16 residues. The CDR3 protein is CASSRDRDKFNQPQHF. The CDR3, as DNA: TGTGCCAGCAGCCGCGACAGAGACAAATTCAATCAGCCCCAGCATTTT.

The table lists this clonotype with many counts. V gene TRBV7-9 combines with J gene TRBJ2-5, with TRBD2 as a possible D gene (6 bases). The CDR3 length is 11 residues. Germline CDR1 SEHNR, CDR2 FQNEAQ (reference sequence). V lost 4 bases and J lost 9, with 9 bases in between. The CDR3 loop is CASSWEDSQYF. The CDR3 coding sequence is TGTGCCAGCAGCTGGGAGGATTCCCAGTACTTC. Drawing the rest from reference TRBV7-9 and TRBJ2-5, the complete variable domain is DTGVSQNPRHKITKRGQNVTFRCDPISEHNRLYWYRQTLGQGPEFLTYFQNEAQLEKSRLLSDRFSAERPKGSFSTLEIQRTEQGDSAMYLCASSWEDSQYFGPGTRLLVL.

This clonotype was counted ten times or more. V is TRBV7-9 and J is TRBJ2-7; D unresolved. This CDR3 spans 14 amino acids. Trimming took off 1 base at V and 6 bases at J, with 13 bases between the two ends. CDR1 and CDR2 from the germline V gene are SEHNR and FQNEAQ (reference sequence). CDR3 in DNA: TGTGCCAGCAGCTTAGTGCAAAGGGTTGGCGAGCAGTACTTC. Translation gives CASSLVQRVGEQYF.

As regards this clonotype: A much larger clone is a single base away; this may be a read error. The CDR3 end shows no conserved phenylalanine or tryptophan, and so a read error is likely. This chain uses TRBV19 with TRBJ2-7; 8 bases are shared with TRBD2. V trimming: 5 bases; J trimming: 5 bases; junction bases outside the gene matches: 8. Per the germline V gene, CDR1 is LNHDA and CDR2 is SQIVND (reference sequence). CDR3 length: 14 amino acids. The CDR3: CASSPGLAGDEQYL. In DNA form, the CDR3 reads TGTGCCAGTAGTCCCGGACTAGCAGGCGACGAGCAGTACCTC.

In its sample, this clonotype was seen many times. V and J are TRBV30 and TRBJ2-1; 8 positions agree with TRBD2. Trimming cost V 8 bases and J 0 bases; bases outside gene matches: 6. The germline V gene has CDR1 GTSNPN and CDR2 SVGIG (reference sequence). The CDR3 is 14 residues long. This CDR3 is CARTGGASYNEQFF. The CDR3 DNA reads as TGTGCCCGCACCGGGGGGGCCTCCTACAATGAGCAGTTCTTC.

The chain joins TRBV6-1 to TRBJ2-3, with D uncertain. V was pared by 6 bases and J by 3 bases, with 13 bases between. Germline V lookup: CDR1 MNHNS, CDR2 SASEGT. This CDR3 comprises 14 residues. CDR3 protein: CASSVEIVTDTQYF. The CDR3 DNA sequence: TGTGCCAGCAGCGTCGAGATAGTTACAGATACGCAGTATTTT.

This clonotype was counted many times. This chain joins TRBV6-5 and TRBJ2-1; D is unclear. Germline CDR1 MNHEY, CDR2 SVGAGI. The CDR3 is made up of 14 amino acids. V was pared by 2 bases and J by 7 bases, with 12 bases between. The CDR3 nucleotides read TGTGCCAGCAGTTACGTCGGAACATCGAATGAGCAGTTCTTC. Protein: CASSYVGTSNEQFF.

As to this clonotype: This may stem from a read error, because a much larger clone lies one nucleotide away. This CDR3 is CAIRGGQGDVEAQYF. CDR3 in DNA: TGTGCCATCAGAGGGGGACAGGGGGACGTGGAGGCCCAGTACTTC. The V and J genes are TRBV10-3 and TRBJ2-5, with 11 positions matching TRBD1. Germline V gene data show CDR1 as ENHRY and CDR2 as SYGVKD. With 6 bases clipped from V and 9 bases from J, the junction kept 12 bases outside the gene matches. The CDR3 is 15 residues long.

This clonotype occurred many times. The chain combines TRBV29-1 with TRBJ2-5; D not resolved. V lost 5 bases and J lost 0, with 7 bases in between. The CDR3 loop spans 12 amino acids. The germline gives CDR1 SQVTM, CDR2 ANQGSEA. CDR3 loop: CSVPRDQETQYF. CDR3 DNA: TGCAGCGTTCCGCGCGACCAAGAGACCCAGTACTTC.

This clonotype was seen at least ten times. In DNA form, the CDR3 reads TGCAGTGCTAGAGGGTTGCACAGAGACTCTGGGGCCAACGTCCTGACTTTC. Its protein product is CSARGLHRDSGANVLTF. The chain couples TRBV20-1 to TRBJ2-6; no clear D gene. Germline V lookup: CDR1 DFQATT, CDR2 SNEGSKA (reference sequence). The CDR3 runs 17 residues. The V gene lost 1 base and the J gene lost 0 bases, with 13 bases spanning the gap.

This clonotype has at least ten counts. The CDR3 is CASRNEQGERPETQYF. DNA of the CDR3: TGTGCCAGCAGGAACGAACAGGGGGAAAGACCAGAGACCCAGTACTTC. The V gene is TRBV7-9, the J gene TRBJ2-5, with 8 bases matching TRBD1. With V trimmed by 6 bases and J by 4 bases, 13 bases remained unmatched. Germline-derived CDR1 and CDR2 are SEHNR and FQNEAQ (reference sequence). This CDR3 has 16 amino acids.